Presented here are 2 T cell receptor beta chains from one specimen sequenced in a study of identical twins. MiXCR, run by TCRdb on the 5' RACE reads, gives a single entry per CDR3 protein. This repertoire shows approximately 550,000 distinct CDR3 sequences, 20% to 25% found once; its top ten account for around 0.5%. The sample was also linked to a second study, of yellow fever vaccine responses in identical twins.

Material for sequencing was CD4+ T cells sorted from blood. Every receptor here comes from a woman between 18 and 30 years old in good health.

This clonotype turned up a few times. The chain's CDR3 is CASYRGGRSTGELFF. Here the CDR3 DNA reads TGTGCCAGCTACCGGGGGGGCCGTAGCACCGGGGAGCTGTTTTTT. V and J are TRBV7-8 and TRBJ2-2; 8 bases map to TRBD2. With 8 bases clipped from V and 4 bases from J, the junction kept 9 bases outside the gene matches. Germline-derived CDR1 and CDR2 are SGHVS and FQNEAQ. CDR3 size: 15 residues.

This clonotype was seen many times. The rearrangement uses TRBV6-2 or TRBV6-3 and TRBJ2-1; either TRBD1 or TRBD2 may fit D (5 bases each). The CDR3 is made up of 13 amino acids. V was trimmed by 4 bases and J by 1 base, leaving 5 bases between them. Germline CDR1 and CDR2: MNHEY and SVGEGT. This chain's CDR3 is CASSWGSYNEQFF. CDR3 nucleotides: TGTGCCAGCAGTTGGGGGTCCTACAATGAGCAGTTCTTC.